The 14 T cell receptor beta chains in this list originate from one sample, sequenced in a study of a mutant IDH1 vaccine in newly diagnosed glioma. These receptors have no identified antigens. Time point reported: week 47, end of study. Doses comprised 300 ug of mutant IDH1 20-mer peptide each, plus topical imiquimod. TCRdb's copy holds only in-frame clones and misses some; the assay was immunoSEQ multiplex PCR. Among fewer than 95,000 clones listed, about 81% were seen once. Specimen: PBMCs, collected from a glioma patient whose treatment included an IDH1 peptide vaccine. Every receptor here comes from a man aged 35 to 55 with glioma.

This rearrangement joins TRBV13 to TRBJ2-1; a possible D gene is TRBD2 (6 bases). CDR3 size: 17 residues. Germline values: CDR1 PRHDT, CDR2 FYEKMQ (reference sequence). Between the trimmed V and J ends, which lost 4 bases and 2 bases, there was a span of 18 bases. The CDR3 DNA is TGTGCCAGCAGCTCCACCGAAGAGGGAGGAGCCTACAATGAGCAGTTCTTC. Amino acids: CASSSTEEGGAYNEQFF.

Here the CDR3 reads CAWRGQSGYGYTF. The CDR3 DNA follows: TGTGCCTGGAGGGGCCAAAGCGGATATGGCTACACCTTC. This chain links TRBV30 with TRBJ1-2; D is unclear. Germline CDR1 and CDR2: GTSNPN and SVGIG (reference sequence). The CDR3 is made up of 13 amino acids. V was clipped by 3 bases and J by 5 bases, with 13 bases between them.

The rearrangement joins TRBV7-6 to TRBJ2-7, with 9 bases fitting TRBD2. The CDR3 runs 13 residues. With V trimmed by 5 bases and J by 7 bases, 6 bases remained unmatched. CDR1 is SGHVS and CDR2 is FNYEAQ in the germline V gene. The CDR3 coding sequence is TGTGCCAGCAGCCCGTTAGCGGGGGAAGAGCAGTACTTC. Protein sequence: CASSPLAGEEQYF.

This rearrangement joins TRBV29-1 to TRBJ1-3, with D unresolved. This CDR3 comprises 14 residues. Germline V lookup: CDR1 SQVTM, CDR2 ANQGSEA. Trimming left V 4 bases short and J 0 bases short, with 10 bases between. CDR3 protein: CSVGMGSSGNTIYF. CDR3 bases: TGCAGCGTTGGTATGGGATCCTCTGGAAACACCATATATTTT.

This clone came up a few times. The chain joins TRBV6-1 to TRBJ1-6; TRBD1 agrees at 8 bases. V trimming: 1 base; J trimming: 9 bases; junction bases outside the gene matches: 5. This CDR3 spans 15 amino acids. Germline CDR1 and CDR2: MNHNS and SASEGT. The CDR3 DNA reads TGTGCCAGCAGTGAAGGGGACAGGCCATCTTCACCCCTCCACTTT. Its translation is CASSEGDRPSSPLHF.

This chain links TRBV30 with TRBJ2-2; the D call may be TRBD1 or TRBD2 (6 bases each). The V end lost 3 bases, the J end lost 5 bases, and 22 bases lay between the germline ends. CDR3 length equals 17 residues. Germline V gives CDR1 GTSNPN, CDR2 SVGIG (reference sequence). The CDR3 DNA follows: TGTGCCTGGAGGCGCCTCCGGGGGCGAAGTGGAACCGGGGAGCTGTTTTTT. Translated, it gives CAWRRLRGRSGTGELFF.

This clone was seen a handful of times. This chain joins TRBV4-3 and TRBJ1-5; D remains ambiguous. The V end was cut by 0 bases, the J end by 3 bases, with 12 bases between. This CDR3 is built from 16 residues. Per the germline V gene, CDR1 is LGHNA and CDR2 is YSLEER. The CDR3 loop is CASSQDVLGPNQPQHF. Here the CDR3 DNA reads TGCGCCAGCAGCCAAGATGTTTTGGGTCCCAATCAGCCCCAGCATTTT.

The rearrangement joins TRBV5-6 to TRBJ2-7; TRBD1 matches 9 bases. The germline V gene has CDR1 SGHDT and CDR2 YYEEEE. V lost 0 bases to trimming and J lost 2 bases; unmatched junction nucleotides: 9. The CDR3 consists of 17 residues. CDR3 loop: CASSLAGTGWVTYEQYF. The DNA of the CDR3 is TGTGCCAGCAGCTTGGCTGGGACAGGGTGGGTTACCTACGAGCAGTACTTC.

This CDR3 is CASTKWGANQPQHF. As DNA, the CDR3 is TGTGCCAGCACCAAATGGGGGGCCAATCAGCCCCAGCATTTT. The rearrangement uses TRBV6-6 and TRBJ1-5; perhaps TRBD1 as D (6 bases). Trimming cost V 7 bases and J 3 bases, with 13 bases left between them. This CDR3 is built from 14 residues. In germline, CDR1 is MNHNY, CDR2 SVGAGI (reference sequence).

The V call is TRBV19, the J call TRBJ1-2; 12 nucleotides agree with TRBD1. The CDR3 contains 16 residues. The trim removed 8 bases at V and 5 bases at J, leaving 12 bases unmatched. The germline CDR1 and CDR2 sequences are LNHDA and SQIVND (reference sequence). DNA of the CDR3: TGTGCCAGTCGCCGGGACAGGGGGCTCCAAGGGTATGGCTACACCTTC. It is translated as CASRRDRGLQGYGYTF.

The CDR3 is CAWSPTRTGQPYEQYF. The CDR3 nucleotides read TGTGCCTGGAGTCCTACGAGAACGGGGCAACCCTACGAGCAGTACTTC. The chain employs TRBV30 and TRBJ2-7; D assignment may be TRBD1 or TRBD2 (5 bases each). The CDR3 runs to 16 residues. Germline V gene data show CDR1 as GTSNPN and CDR2 as SVGIG (reference sequence). Trimming pared 2 bases from V and 2 bases from J, leaving 19 bases between.

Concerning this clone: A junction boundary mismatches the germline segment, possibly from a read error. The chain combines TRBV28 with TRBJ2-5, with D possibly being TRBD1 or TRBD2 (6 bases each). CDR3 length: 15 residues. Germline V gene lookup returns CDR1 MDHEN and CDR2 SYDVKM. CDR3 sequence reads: CASNPNWAGQATQYF. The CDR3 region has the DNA TGTGCCAGCAATCCGAACTGGGCGGGACAAGCGACCCAGTACTTC.

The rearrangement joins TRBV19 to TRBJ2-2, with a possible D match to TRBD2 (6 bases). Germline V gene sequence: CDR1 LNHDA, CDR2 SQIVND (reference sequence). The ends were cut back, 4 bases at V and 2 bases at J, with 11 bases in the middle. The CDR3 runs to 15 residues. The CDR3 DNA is TGTGCCAGTAGTAAACTAGCCGATAACACCGGGGAGCTGTTTTTT. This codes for CASSKLADNTGELFF.

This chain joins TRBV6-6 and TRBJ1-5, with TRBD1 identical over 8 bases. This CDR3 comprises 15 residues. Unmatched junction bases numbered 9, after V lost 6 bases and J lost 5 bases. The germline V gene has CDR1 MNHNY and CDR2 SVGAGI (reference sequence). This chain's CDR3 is CASSTDRELHQPQHF. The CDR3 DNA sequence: TGTGCCAGCAGCACGGACAGGGAGCTCCATCAGCCCCAGCATTTT.